One T cell receptor beta chain is described in this entry. TCRdb's table, derived via immunoSEQ multiplex PCR, lists solely in-frame clones and lacks some. The table includes under 130,000 clones, around 84% detected once. These data come from a study of T cell clones after liver transplantation. Germline V CDR1 and CDR2: SGHDT, YYEEEE. CDR3 length: 14 residues. Deletions cut 2 bases from V and 2 bases from J, with 11 bases between. The starting material was CD4+ T cells from blood, obtained approximately 45 months after liver transplant. The chain combines TRBV5-6 with TRBJ2-7, with TRBD2 as a possible D gene (7 bases). The receptor was derived from a human patient who received a liver transplant. The graft donor may account for some of the T cells. The CDR3 DNA sequence: TGTGCCAGCAGCTTAGGGGGGGCCGCCTACGAGCAGTACTTC. Protein: CASSLGGAAYEQYF.